Below are 14 T cell receptor beta chains sequenced from a single sample in a study of shared clonotypes between healthy human individuals. TCRdb's table, derived via immunoSEQ multiplex PCR, lists solely in-frame clones and lacks some. The sample holds roughly 2,500,000 clones; over 85% are singletons and the top ten take approximately 0.36%. The sample was naive CD4+ T cells from PBMCs. Specified subset: CD45RA+ positively selected. Source of these receptors: a man between 18 and 35 years old in good health. Some clones in this sample may be carry-over from other donors' samples.

This chain connects TRBV2 to TRBJ2-3, with D perhaps matching TRBD2 (7 bases). The germline V gene has CDR1 SNHLY and CDR2 FYNNEI. This CDR3 comprises 11 residues. With 10 bases removed from V and 4 bases from J, the gap between germline ends came to 9 bases. Here the CDR3 DNA reads TGTGCCAAAGGGGGGGCAGATACGCAGTATTTT. This sequence encodes CAKGGADTQYF. The whole variable domain, filled in from reference TRBV2 and TRBJ2-3, reads EPEVTQTPSHQVTQMGQEVILRCVPISNHLYFYWYRQILGQKVEFLVSFYNNEISEKSEIFDDQFSVERPDGSNFTLKIRSTKLEDSAMYFCAKGGADTQYFGPGTRLTVL.

This sequence joins TRBV28 and TRBJ1-2; D is possibly TRBD1 (5 bases). Trimming stripped 4 bases from V and 4 bases from J, with 13 bases between. The CDR3 runs to 14 residues. CDR1 MDHEN and CDR2 SYDVKM come from the germline V gene. CDR3 region: CASSSSDTPYGYTF. The CDR3, as DNA: TGTGCCAGCAGTTCGTCGGACACTCCCTATGGCTACACCTTC.

The chain couples TRBV5-1 to TRBJ2-3; no reliable D call. V was trimmed by 4 bases and J by 3 bases, leaving 15 bases between them. The length of the CDR3 is 15 residues. Germline V gives CDR1 SGHRS, CDR2 YFSETQ. The CDR3 DNA is TGCGCCAGCAGCCACGGGCCCATAAGAACAGATACGCAGTATTTT. This codes for CASSHGPIRTDTQYF.

CDR3: CASSRLLAGPYEQYF. The CDR3 region has the DNA TGTGCCAGCAGCCGCCTGCTAGCGGGTCCCTACGAGCAGTACTTC. The V gene is TRBV7-2, the J gene TRBJ2-7; 8 bases agree with TRBD2. Germline values: CDR1 SGHTA, CDR2 FQGNSA. The CDR3 is made up of 15 amino acids. Losses at the gene ends were 5 bases for V and 2 bases for J; bases not matched to a gene: 8.

The rearrangement links TRBV19 to TRBJ1-2; 9 nucleotides agree with TRBD1. Unmatched junction bases numbered 6, after V lost 5 bases and J lost 2 bases. CDR3 length: 15 residues. From germline, CDR1 is LNHDA and CDR2 SQIVND (reference sequence). The DNA of the CDR3 is TGTGCCAGTAGTCGTACAGGGGGCGGGAACTATGGCTACACCTTC. Its protein is CASSRTGGGNYGYTF.

The rearrangement joins TRBV28 to TRBJ1-2, with D maybe TRBD1 (5 bases). V was shortened by 6 bases and J by 4 bases, with 15 bases between the two germline ends. The CDR3 is made up of 14 amino acids. The germline V gene has CDR1 MDHEN and CDR2 SYDVKM. The CDR3 is CASSLGGGSYGYTF. The CDR3 nucleotides read TGTGCCAGCAGCCTCGGGGGGGGGAGCTATGGCTACACCTTC.

The chain is built from TRBV2 and TRBJ1-2; 11 nucleotides match TRBD1. Unmatched junction bases numbered 4, after V lost 5 bases and J lost 8 bases. This CDR3 spans 13 amino acids. The germline gives CDR1 SNHLY, CDR2 FYNNEI. The CDR3 DNA is TGTGCCAGCAGTTTGGACAGGGGGCGAGGCTACACCTTC. It translates to CASSLDRGRGYTF.

As for this clone: The sample holds other DNA sequences that translate to the same CDR3. The chain employs TRBV10-3 and TRBJ1-1; the D is unclear. This CDR3 contains 13 residues. Germline V gives CDR1 ENHRY, CDR2 SYGVKD. Between the trimmed V and J ends, which lost 4 bases and 1 base, there was a span of 7 bases. The CDR3 here is CAISVGPNTEAFF. CDR3 nucleotides: TGTGCCATCAGTGTAGGCCCGAACACTGAAGCTTTCTTT.

CDR3 region: CASSRGLAYEQYF. CDR3 coding DNA: TGTGCCAGCAGCAGGGGACTAGCCTACGAGCAGTACTTC. This chain links TRBV6-1 with TRBJ2-7; 8 bases are shared with TRBD2. This CDR3 is 13 amino acids long. The germline gives CDR1 MNHNS, CDR2 SASEGT. Germline trimming cut 6 bases from V and 2 bases from J; bases unmatched to any gene: 3.

The chain combines TRBV10-2 with TRBJ2-5; D possibly uses TRBD1 or TRBD2 (5 bases each). Per germline, CDR1 WSHSY and CDR2 SAAADI. The CDR3 consists of 14 residues. V was shortened by 5 bases and J by 5 bases, with 15 bases between the two germline ends. The CDR3 here is CASSWGRVGETQYF. The DNA for the CDR3 is TGCGCCAGCAGTTGGGGACGCGTGGGGGAGACCCAGTACTTC.

The chain recombines TRBV11-2 with TRBJ2-7; TRBD1 might be the D (6 bases). The ends were cut back, 6 bases at V and 3 bases at J, with 15 bases in the middle. The CDR3 extends over 14 amino acids. The germline gives CDR1 SGHAT, CDR2 FQNNGV. The CDR3 DNA follows: TGTGCCAGCAGATCGACAGGAAAGAACTACGAGCAGTACTTC. Translating gives CASRSTGKNYEQYF.

CDR3 nucleotide sequence: TGTGCCAGTAGTGACCGGGGTCTCCCTAGCAATCAGCCCCAGCATTTT. Translation: CASSDRGLPSNQPQHF. The chain links TRBV19 to TRBJ1-5; D gene uncertain. Trimming took 5 bases from V and 0 from J, leaving 14 bases between them. Germline CDR1 is LNHDA and CDR2 is SQIVND (reference sequence). The CDR3 consists of 16 residues.

This rearrangement joins TRBV25-1 to TRBJ2-7, with D tentatively TRBD1 (6 bases). Germline V gene lookup returns CDR1 MGHDK and CDR2 SYGVNS. Trimming took 7 bases from V and 4 from J, leaving 17 bases between them. The CDR3 has 14 residues. CDR3 sequence: CASTPEDRRYEQYF. CDR3 in DNA: TGTGCCAGCACCCCCGAGGACAGAAGATACGAGCAGTACTTC.

DNA for the CDR3: TGTGCCAGCAGTACCGGACGAGGAGAGCAGTTCTTC. It encodes CASSTGRGEQFF. V is TRBV27 and J is TRBJ2-1; D gene unclear. The germline V and J ends were trimmed by 5 bases and 10 bases, with 12 bases remaining between them. CDR3 length: 12 residues. Per the germline V gene, CDR1 is MNHEY and CDR2 is SMNVEV (reference sequence).